The 29 T cell receptor beta chains below all came from one sample that was sequenced in a study of shared clonotypes between healthy human individuals. As defined, naive CD8 cells were CD45RO-negative and positively selected for CCR7, with terminally differentiated effector memory CD45RA+ cells excluded. Assay: immunoSEQ multiplex PCR; the TCRdb copy retains only in-frame clones and omits some. Of approximately 720,000 clones in the sample, roughly 94% are singletons; the top ten hold roughly 24%. The sample was naive CD8+ T cells sorted from blood. The origin of the receptors is a man aged 25-45 years in good health.

The chain combines TRBV27 with TRBJ2-6, with D possibly TRBD1 on 6 matching bases. V gave up 4 bases and J gave up 0 bases, with 19 bases separating them. Germline CDR1 is MNHEY and CDR2 is SMNVEV (reference sequence). The CDR3 totals 19 residues. The CDR3 is CASSSLKRDNYSGANVLTF. The CDR3 region has the DNA TGTGCCAGCAGTTCGCTTAAGAGGGACAACTACTCTGGGGCCAACGTCCTGACTTTC. The full variable domain, in which reference TRBV27 and TRBJ2-6 provide the parts outside the CDR3, is EAQVTQNPRYLITVTGKKLTVTCSQNMNHEYMSWYRQDPGLGLRQIYYSMNVEVTDKGDVPEGYKVSRKEKRNFPLILESPSPNQTSLYFCASSSLKRDNYSGANVLTFGAGSRLTVL.

Only a few counts were recorded for this clone. Additional DNA sequences in this sample encode the identical CDR3. CDR3 in amino acids: CASSLIGANVLTF. CDR3 DNA sequence: TGTGCCAGCAGTTTAATTGGGGCCAACGTCCTGACTTTC. The rearrangement links TRBV27 to TRBJ2-6; D gene ambiguous. Trimming took 2 bases from V and 3 from J, leaving 2 bases between them. The CDR3 sequence is 13 residues long. Germline assignment: CDR1 MNHEY and CDR2 SMNVEV (reference sequence).

This chain joins TRBV11-2 and TRBJ2-7, with D possibly being TRBD1 (6 bases). Germline-derived CDR1 and CDR2 are SGHAT and FQNNGV. V gave up 0 bases and J gave up 7 bases, with 16 bases separating them. The CDR3 totals 15 residues. CDR3 in amino acids: CASSLESRGAGEQYF. The CDR3 DNA reads as TGTGCCAGCAGCTTAGAAAGCAGGGGTGCGGGTGAGCAGTACTTC.

V and J are TRBV21-1 and TRBJ1-1; the D call TRBD1 from the table was never checked on the DNA. TRBV21-1 is a documented pseudogene. The CDR3 covers 14 residues. The CDR3 DNA reads TGTGCCAGCAGCAAAAGTGGGACAGGAATAAGCGCTTTCTTT. Translated: CASSKSGTGISAFF.

This sequence joins TRBV14 and TRBJ2-3, with unresolved D. Trimming pared 1 base from V and 3 bases from J, leaving 5 bases between. Germline CDR1 is SGHDN and CDR2 is FVKESK. The CDR3 contains 13 residues. CDR3 sequence reads: CASSQGRTDTQYF. CDR3 in DNA: TGTGCCAGCAGCCAAGGCCGAACAGATACGCAGTATTTT. Together with reference TRBV14 and TRBJ2-3, the CDR3 gives the full variable domain: EAGVTQFPSHSVIEKGQTVTLRCDPISGHDNLYWYRRVMGKEIKFLLHFVKESKQDESGMPNNRFLAERTGGTYSTLKVQPAELEDSGVYFCASSQGRTDTQYFGPGTRLTVL.

The chain uses TRBV12-5 and TRBJ1-1; D gene uncertain. CDR3 size: 15 residues. V lost 0 bases and J lost 1, with 9 bases in between. Germline CDR1 LGHNT, CDR2 FRNRAP. The CDR3 bases are TGTGCTAGTGGTTTGGTAGTAACAAGGAACACTGAAGCTTTCTTT. The encoded protein is CASGLVVTRNTEAFF.

This clone was observed a single time. The chain links TRBV5-4 to TRBJ2-4; 12 bases agree with TRBD1. V was pared by 1 base and J by 13 bases, with 9 bases of the junction left unmatched. Per the germline V gene, CDR1 is SGHNT and CDR2 is YYREEE (reference sequence). This CDR3 comprises 15 residues. The CDR3 reads CASSLRGTGGGGQYF. The CDR3 DNA reads TGTGCCAGCAGCTTGCGTGGGACAGGGGGCGGCGGGCAGTACTTC. The full variable domain, with the rest looked up from reference TRBV5-4 and TRBJ2-4, is ETGVTQSPTHLIKTRGQQVTLRCSSQSGHNTVSWYQQALGQGPQFIFQYYREEENGRGNFPPRFSGLQFPNYSSELNVNALELDDSALYLCASSLRGTGGGGQYFGAGTRLSVL.

This chain joins TRBV4-3 and TRBJ2-7; 7 bases are shared with TRBD1. V shed 1 base and J 4 bases; nucleotides not matched to a gene: 7. CDR1 is LGHNA, CDR2 YSLEER, per germline. The length of the CDR3 is 15 residues. CDR3: CASSQGQGSGYEQYF. In nucleotides, the CDR3 is TGCGCCAGCAGCCAAGGACAGGGTTCGGGTTACGAGCAGTACTTC.

The chain recombines TRBV7-2 with TRBJ1-5; 7 bases agree with TRBD1. This CDR3 has 13 residues. Trimming cost V 3 bases and J 6 bases; bases outside gene matches: 2. Germline V gene data show CDR1 as SGHTA and CDR2 as FQGNSA. The CDR3 region is CASSFQGVQPQHF. The CDR3 DNA reads as TGTGCCAGCAGCTTTCAGGGGGTTCAGCCCCAGCATTTT.

This chain joins TRBV15 and TRBJ1-2; D perhaps matches TRBD1 (6 bases). V was clipped by 2 bases and J by 3 bases, with 10 bases between them. Germline assignment: CDR1 LNHNV and CDR2 YYDKDF (reference sequence). CDR3 length: 14 amino acids. CDR3 DNA sequence: TGTGCCACCAGCAGACCCAGGGGCGACTATGGCTACACCTTC. It translates to CATSRPRGDYGYTF.

This clone was detected only a few times. This chain uses TRBV29-1 with TRBJ2-7, with 7 bases identical to TRBD1. CDR3 length: 13 amino acids. From germline, CDR1 is SQVTM and CDR2 ANQGSEA. Trimming at V came to 4 bases and at J to 4 bases, leaving 7 bases not matched to a gene. CDR3 nucleotide sequence: TGCAGCGTTGTCATGGCAGGGGGATACGAGCAGTACTTC. This codes for CSVVMAGGYEQYF.

The chain has TRBV11-2 and TRBJ2-7; D may correspond to TRBD1 or TRBD2 (6 bases each). CDR3 length: 16 residues. CDR1 and CDR2 from the germline V gene are SGHAT and FQNNGV. V dropped 4 bases and J dropped 2 bases, with 18 bases sitting between them. As DNA, the CDR3 is TGTGCCAGCAGCTCCCTCCGGGGGCAGAAGACCTACGAGCAGTACTTC. Translation: CASSSLRGQKTYEQYF.

The chain links TRBV5-1 to TRBJ2-5; TRBD2 agrees at 14 bases. The germline V gene has CDR1 SGHRS and CDR2 YFSETQ. After removal of 3 bases from V and 4 bases from J, the junction contained 8 bases not matched to a gene. There are 17 residues in the CDR3. CDR3 protein: CASSSGLAGVLRETQYF. The CDR3 nucleotides are TGCGCCAGCAGCTCGGGACTAGCGGGAGTATTAAGAGAGACCCAGTACTTC.

The gene calls are TRBV4-1 and TRBJ1-3, with D hard to call. Trimming took 1 base from V and 5 from J, leaving 18 bases between them. Germline V gene data show CDR1 as MGHRA and CDR2 as YSYEKL. The CDR3 covers 17 residues. The CDR3 protein is CASSQGVQAPPRNTIYF. CDR3 sequence (DNA): TGCGCCAGCAGCCAAGGGGTCCAGGCGCCGCCTCGAAACACCATATATTTT.

The J gene is TRBJ1-2, the V gene TRBV11-2; 12 bases are a match to TRBD1. The J segment lost 1 base and the V segment lost 5 bases, leaving 8 bases of the junction unmatched. The CDR3 has 17 residues. The germline gives CDR1 SGHAT, CDR2 FQNNGV. The CDR3 coding sequence is TGTGCCAGCAGCGGGGGACAGGGGGCATTCTTTAACTATGGCTACACCTTC. This translates into CASSGGQGAFFNYGYTF.

The chain uses TRBV11-1 and TRBJ2-1, with a weak D call TRBD2 (5 bases). In germline, CDR1 is SGHAT, CDR2 FQDESV (reference sequence). The CDR3 length is 13 residues. The V end was cut by 5 bases, the J end by 10 bases, with 15 bases between. CDR3 sequence reads: CASSPDWTSEQFF. CDR3 nucleotides: TGTGCCAGCAGCCCGGACTGGACCTCCGAGCAGTTCTTC. The variable domain in full, completed from reference TRBV11-1 and TRBJ2-1, reads EAEVAQSPRYKITEKSQAVAFWCDPISGHATLYWYRQILGQGPELLVQFQDESVVDDSQLPKDRFSAERLKGVDSTLKIQPAELGDSAMYLCASSPDWTSEQFFGPGTRLTVL.

The rearrangement links TRBV10-1 to TRBJ1-4; D possibly corresponds to TRBD1 (6 bases). The V end lost 0 bases, the J end lost 6 bases, and 11 bases lay between the germline ends. CDR1 WNHNN and CDR2 SYGVQD come from the germline V gene (reference sequence). The CDR3 extends over 15 amino acids. The CDR3 bases are TGCGCCAGCAGTGAGTCGCTCGGACAGCATGAAAAACTGTTTTTT. Its translation: CASSESLGQHEKLFF.

The V gene is TRBV6-1, the J gene TRBJ2-7; D gene uncertain. The CDR3 extends over 11 amino acids. V shed 7 bases and J shed 3 bases, with 7 bases lying between them. CDR1 and CDR2 from the germline V gene are MNHNS and SASEGT. The CDR3 coding sequence is TGTGCCAGCATTGTTAACTACGAGCAGTACTTC. It specifies CASIVNYEQYF.

The J gene is TRBJ2-1, the V gene TRBV28; TRBD2 aligns across 8 bases. This CDR3 has 15 residues. Germline trimming cut 7 bases from V and 7 bases from J; bases unmatched to any gene: 12. The germline CDR1 and CDR2 sequences are MDHEN and SYDVKM. CDR3 protein: CASTTTWTSLNEQFF. CDR3 in DNA: TGTGCCAGCACTACTACCTGGACTAGCTTAAATGAGCAGTTCTTC.

CDR3 region: CASSASSIFSYEQYF. The CDR3, as DNA: TGTGCCAGCAGCGCCTCTAGCATATTCTCCTACGAGCAGTACTTC. The rearrangement joins TRBV7-6 to TRBJ2-7; possible D gene TRBD2, 5 bases. The V end was cut by 5 bases, the J end by 0 bases, with 14 bases between. Germline-derived CDR1 and CDR2 are SGHVS and FNYEAQ. The CDR3 contains 15 residues. The whole variable domain, filled in from reference TRBV7-6 and TRBJ2-7, reads GAGVSQSPRYKVTKRGQDVALRCDPISGHVSLYWYRQALGQGPEFLTYFNYEAQQDKSGLPNDRFSAERPEGSISTLTIQRTEQRDSAMYRCASSASSIFSYEQYFGPGTRLTVT.

The V call is TRBV19, the J call TRBJ2-2, with TRBD2 matching over 9 bases. Germline V gives CDR1 LNHDA, CDR2 SQIVND (reference sequence). V gave up 8 bases and J gave up 5 bases; unmatched junction bases: 3. CDR3 length: 13 amino acids. CDR3 nucleotide sequence: TGTGCCAGTGATAGCGGGAGTACCGGGGAGCTGTTTTTT. Its translation is CASDSGSTGELFF. Full variable domain (remainder filled in from reference TRBV19 and TRBJ2-2): DGGITQSPKYLFRKEGQNVTLSCEQNLNHDAMYWYRQDPGQGLRLIYYSQIVNDFQKGDIAEGYSVSREKKESFPLTVTSAQKNPTAFYLCASDSGSTGELFFGEGSRLTVL.

The chain combines TRBV11-2 with TRBJ1-1; 9 bases are a match to TRBD1. The CDR3 is 15 amino acids. Trimming cost V 5 bases and J 6 bases; bases outside gene matches: 10. CDR1 SGHAT and CDR2 FQNNGV come from the germline V gene. CDR3 protein: CASSTHRGRGPEAFF. Written as DNA, the CDR3 is TGTGCCAGCAGCACCCACAGGGGGCGCGGTCCTGAAGCTTTCTTT.

With regard to this clone: The sample carries other DNA sequences with the same CDR3. The chain recombines TRBV27 with TRBJ2-3; D is uncertain. V lost 8 bases and J 0 bases, leaving 15 bases between the germline ends. The CDR3 is made up of 15 amino acids. Germline CDR1 and CDR2: MNHEY and SMNVEV (reference sequence). The CDR3 sequence: CASSSLTGSTDTQYF. CDR3 bases: TGTGCCAGCTCTTCGTTAACGGGCAGCACAGATACGCAGTATTTT.

Worth noting for this clone: Other DNA sequences in this specimen translate into the identical CDR3. This chain joins TRBV29-1 and TRBJ2-1, with D hard to call. V lost 3 bases, J lost 4 bases, and 10 bases lay in between. This CDR3 is built from 13 residues. Germline-derived CDR1 and CDR2 are SQVTM and ANQGSEA. Here the CDR3 reads CSVDGGTYNEQFF. CDR3 sequence (DNA): TGCAGCGTTGATGGTGGTACTTACAATGAGCAGTTCTTC.

The chain joins TRBV9 to TRBJ2-7; TRBD2 agrees at 14 bases. Germline V lookup: CDR1 SGDLS, CDR2 YYNGEE. V was clipped by 3 bases and J by 6 bases; unmatched bases: 8. The CDR3 runs 16 residues. CDR3 sequence (DNA): TGTGCCAGCAGCGCGTACTCCGGGACTAGCGGGAGCGAGCAGTACTTC. Its translation is CASSAYSGTSGSEQYF. The full variable domain, its missing parts supplied by reference TRBV9 and TRBJ2-7, is DSGVTQTPKHLITATGQRVTLRCSPRSGDLSVYWYQQSLDQGLQFLIQYYNGEERAKGNILERFSAQQFPDLHSELNLSSLELGDSALYFCASSAYSGTSGSEQYFGPGTRLTVT.

This rearrangement joins TRBV7-8 to TRBJ1-2; D gene unclear. Trimming took 1 base from V and 8 from J, leaving 11 bases between them. Germline loops: CDR1 SGHVS, CDR2 FQNEAQ. The CDR3 covers 13 residues. The CDR3 loop reads CASSLDPGGGYTF. The CDR3, as DNA: TGTGCCAGCAGCTTAGATCCCGGCGGGGGCTACACCTTC.

The chain employs TRBV28 and TRBJ2-2; D may correspond to TRBD1 or TRBD2 (5 bases each). This CDR3 region has 14 residues. V was cut by 2 bases and J by 8 bases, with 12 bases left in between. Germline V gene lookup returns CDR1 MDHEN and CDR2 SYDVKM. CDR3 bases: TGTGCCAGCAGTTTACGAGGGGTAGCAGGGGAGCTGTTTTTT. As protein: CASSLRGVAGELFF.

The V and J genes are TRBV7-9 and TRBJ2-3; D possibly corresponds to TRBD2 (5 bases). Per germline, CDR1 SEHNR and CDR2 FQNEAQ (reference sequence). The CDR3 loop spans 13 amino acids. The ends were cut back, 6 bases at V and 4 bases at J, with 11 bases in the middle. This chain's CDR3 is CASSQGSPDTQYF. The CDR3 DNA follows: TGTGCCAGCAGTCAAGGGAGTCCAGATACGCAGTATTTT.

The chain recombines TRBV6-6 with TRBJ2-1; TRBD1 might be the D (5 bases). This CDR3 region has 14 residues. V gave up 5 bases and J gave up 4 bases, with 12 bases separating them. CDR1 and CDR2 from the germline V gene are MNHNY and SVGAGI (reference sequence). The CDR3 sequence: CASSGKQEYNEQFF. The CDR3 bases are TGTGCCAGCAGTGGAAAACAGGAATACAATGAGCAGTTCTTC.